This TCR beta chain comes out of a study of T cell responses to AZD1222 COVID-19 vaccine. Findings of the study overall: Clonal diversity was possibly underestimated; the donors were predominantly white British and more often female. Reportedly, nearly half of unique spike TCRs recognized epitopes outside B.1.351/B.1.1.7 mutations. CD4 TCRs covered the whole spike, strongest at regions 160-218 and 743-854.

Method: immunoSEQ multiplex PCR; TCRdb's copy keeps in-frame clones and lacks some. Of some 56,000 clones in the sample, roughly 89% were seen once. A remark on this clone: Antigen unknown.

Germline loops: CDR1 WSHSY, CDR2 SAAADI. This CDR3 comprises 14 residues. V dropped 7 bases and J dropped 6; count of bases not matched to a gene: 5. The starting material was peripheral blood, obtained 28 days after the second AZD1222 dose. The chain has TRBV10-2 and TRBJ2-1; 11 nucleotides line up with TRBD1. This sequence originates from an adult who received the AZD1222 COVID-19 vaccine. CDR3 amino acids: CASTRDRGFNEQFF. The CDR3 DNA follows: TGCGCCAGCACCCGGGACAGGGGGTTCAATGAGCAGTTCTTC.